This is a list of T cell receptor beta chains from one sample in a study of cytomegalovirus exposure and HLA in healthy donors. Repertoires were generated with immunoSEQ multiplex PCR, while TCRdb's copy carries only in-frame clones and drops some. The sample is made up of about 42,000 clones, and the top ten hold 1% to 1.5% of it. The sample consisted of PBMCs. These receptors all come from a man aged 30 to 39 in good health and CMV-seronegative. Both conserved end residues are part of each CDR3. D genes are given only for firm matches.

j_gene	d_gene	v_gene	CDR3aa	CDR3nt
TRBJ1-3	TRBD1	TRBV7-6	CASSFGQGGYGNNIYF	TGTGCCAGCAGCTTTGGACAGGGAGGATATGGAAACAACATATATTTT
TRBJ2-7	-	TRBV9	CASSVSSESMTYEQYF	TGTGCCAGCAGCGTATCGTCTGAGAGCATGACCTACGAGCAGTACTTC
TRBJ2-1	-	TRBV5-1	CASSLEISPAFSSYNEQFF	TGCGCCAGCAGCTTGGAAATCTCCCCTGCCTTTAGCTCCTACAATGAGCAGTTCTTC
TRBJ1-1	-	TRBV18	CASSPRGGNTEAFF	TGTGCCAGCTCACCACGCGGGGGGAACACTGAAGCTTTCTTT
TRBJ2-7	TRBD1	TRBV4-3	CASSHLAGTADYEQYF	TGCGCCAGCAGCCATCTCGCCGGGACAGCGGACTACGAGCAGTACTTC
TRBJ1-2	-	TRBV14	CASSQERLNYGYTF	TGTGCCAGCAGCCAAGAGCGGCTAAACTATGGCTACACCTTC
TRBJ2-7	-	TRBV4-1	CASSHATGHLSPYEQYF	TGCGCCAGCAGCCATGCGACCGGACACCTATCCCCCTACGAGCAGTACTTC
TRBJ2-7	-	TRBV18	CASSPLADSNVGAYEQYF	TGTGCCAGCTCACCACTAGCGGACTCCAACGTCGGCGCCTACGAGCAGTACTTC
TRBJ2-1	TRBD2	TRBV19	CASSPFPLAGDEQFF	TGTGCCAGTAGCCCCTTCCCTCTAGCGGGAGATGAGCAGTTCTTC
TRBJ2-3	TRBD2	TRBV4-1	CASSWFSGSDTDTQYF	TGCGCCAGCAGCTGGTTTAGCGGGAGCGACACAGATACGCAGTATTTT
TRBJ2-3	TRBD2	TRBV6-1	CASSVRLAVSTDTQYF	TGTGCCAGCAGTGTAAGACTAGCAGTTAGCACAGATACGCAGTATTTT
TRBJ2-2	TRBD2	TRBV6-1	CASSVSGRTTGELFF	TGTGCCAGCAGTGTGAGCGGGAGGACTACCGGGGAGCTGTTTTTT
TRBJ2-7	-	TRBV5-1	CASSLSGLPAYEQYF	TGCGCCAGCAGCTTGTCGGGACTCCCTGCCTACGAGCAGTACTTC
TRBJ2-7	-	TRBV27	CASSPLAGGPQEQYF	TGTGCCAGCAGCCCTCTAGCAGGAGGGCCTCAAGAGCAGTACTTC
TRBJ2-7	-	TRBV7-2	CASSPRRAQMSYEQYF	TGTGCCAGCAGCCCCCGGAGAGCTCAAATGTCCTACGAGCAGTACTTC
TRBJ1-2	TRBD1	TRBV4-3	CASSQGGQFNYGYTF	TGCGCCAGCAGCCAAGGGGGACAGTTTAACTATGGCTACACCTTC
TRBJ1-1	-	TRBV18	CASSPLPGNTEAFF	TGTGCCAGCTCACCACTCCCGGGGAACACTGAAGCTTTCTTT
TRBJ2-1	TRBD1	TRBV4-3	CASSQLGTGRNNEQFF	TGCGCCAGCAGCCAGTTGGGGACAGGGCGGAACAATGAGCAGTTCTTC
TRBJ2-7	-	TRBV19	CASSTGPIGRGRSSYEQYF	TGTGCCAGTAGTACAGGCCCAATCGGCAGGGGGAGGTCAAGCTACGAGCAGTACTTC
TRBJ2-1	-	TRBV4-3	CASSQDISQFEPRYEQFF	TGCGCCAGCAGCCAAGACATTAGTCAGTTTGAGCCCAGGTATGAGCAGTTCTTC
TRBJ2-2	TRBD2	TRBV7-9	CASSPKRENTGELFF	TGTGCCAGCAGCCCCAAGCGGGAGAACACCGGGGAGCTGTTTTTT
TRBJ1-2	-	TRBV30	CAWSVRNPGGYTF	TGTGCCTGGAGTGTACGTAATCCCGGTGGCTACACCTTC
TRBJ2-5	-	TRBV30	CAWSPGVRGETQYF	TGTGCCTGGAGCCCAGGGGTGAGAGGGGAGACCCAGTACTTC
TRBJ1-2	-	TRBV5-1	CASSLDGGTLNYGYTF	TGCGCCAGCAGCTTGGACGGAGGGACGTTGAACTATGGCTACACCTTC
TRBJ1-5	-	TRBV15	CATSRAQGGGNQPQHF	TGTGCCACCAGCAGAGCACAGGGCGGCGGCAATCAGCCCCAGCATTTT
TRBJ1-5	-	TRBV30	CAWSNSAASQPQHF	TGTGCCTGGAGTAACTCGGCGGCAAGTCAGCCCCAGCATTTT
TRBJ2-7	-	TRBV6-5	CASSYSRDSYEQYF	TGTGCCAGCAGTTACTCGCGGGACAGTTACGAGCAGTACTTC
TRBJ1-1	TRBD1	TRBV25-1	CASSGGRGLNTEAFF	TGTGCCAGCAGTGGGGGCAGGGGGCTGAACACTGAAGCTTTCTTT
TRBJ2-2	TRBD2	TRBV29-1	CSVWFSGANTGELFF	TGCAGCGTTTGGTTTAGCGGGGCGAACACCGGGGAGCTGTTTTTT
TRBJ2-1	TRBD2	TRBV25-1	CASSVPGLAGLNEQFF	TGTGCCAGCAGTGTCCCGGGACTAGCGGGTCTCAATGAGCAGTTCTTC
TRBJ2-7	-	TRBV19	CASSIAPGFAYEQYF	TGTGCCAGTAGTATAGCGCCAGGGTTCGCCTACGAGCAGTACTTC
TRBJ2-7	-	TRBV4-3	CASSQHHRGSSYEQYF	TGCGCCAGCAGCCAACACCACCGAGGGAGCTCCTACGAGCAGTACTTC
TRBJ2-7	-	TRBV6-1	CASSDQGYEQYF	TGTGCCAGCAGTGATCAGGGCTACGAGCAGTACTTC
TRBJ1-2	-	TRBV7-9	CASSSGAADGYTF	TGTGCCAGCAGTTCAGGGGCTGCGGACGGCTACACCTTC
TRBJ1-1	TRBD1	TRBV4-2	CASSQSEGGLTEAFF	TGTGCCAGCAGCCAAAGCGAAGGGGGCCTCACTGAAGCTTTCTTT
TRBJ1-2	-	TRBV4-3	CASSQDIGTYGYTF	TGCGCCAGCAGCCAAGATATTGGGACTTATGGCTACACCTTC
TRBJ1-2	TRBD1	TRBV30	CAFSGTGFYGYTF	TGTGCCTTCTCCGGGACAGGGTTCTATGGCTACACCTTC
TRBJ1-2	-	TRBV9	CASSVAWRGRYGYTF	TGTGCCAGCAGCGTAGCTTGGCGGGGTCGCTATGGCTACACCTTC
TRBJ1-1	TRBD1	TRBV30	CAWRDGTGAFF	TGTGCCTGGAGGGATGGGACAGGGGCTTTCTTT
TRBJ2-1	TRBD2	TRBV29-1	CSGGLAGAVEQFF	TGCAGCGGGGGACTAGCGGGAGCCGTTGAGCAGTTCTTC
TRBJ1-5	-	TRBV18	CASSPGEYNQPQHF	TGTGCCAGCTCACCAGGAGAGTACAATCAGCCCCAGCATTTT
TRBJ2-7	TRBD1	TRBV6-1	CASSEIPGQIRYEQYF	TGTGCCAGCAGTGAAATTCCGGGACAGATTCGCTACGAGCAGTACTTC
TRBJ2-7	-	TRBV19	CASSIQGSSSYEQYF	TGTGCCAGTAGTATCCAGGGCTCCAGCTCCTACGAGCAGTACTTC
TRBJ1-1	-	TRBV29-1	CSVEPRGVAEAFF	TGCAGCGTTGAACCCCGGGGAGTGGCTGAAGCTTTCTTT
TRBJ2-7	TRBD1	TRBV4-1	CASSQDSPRGRYEQYF	TGCGCCAGCAGCCAAGATTCTCCCAGGGGGCGCTACGAGCAGTACTTC
TRBJ1-1	-	TRBV4-1	CASSQDHSTEAFF	TGCGCCAGCAGCCAAGATCACAGCACTGAAGCTTTCTTT
TRBJ1-1	-	TRBV4-3	CASSQFQGWNTEAFF	TGCGCCAGCAGCCAATTCCAGGGATGGAACACTGAAGCTTTCTTT
TRBJ1-6	-	TRBV7-2	CASSLELGGGNSPLHF	TGTGCCAGCAGCTTAGAGTTAGGGGGTGGGAATTCACCCCTCCACTTT
TRBJ2-7	-	TRBV7-8	CASSLVWGAGDYEQYF	TGTGCCAGCAGCTTAGTATGGGGGGCGGGGGACTACGAGCAGTACTTC
TRBJ2-7	TRBD1	TRBV6-5	CASRLQGAQGEQYF	TGTGCCAGCAGACTCCAGGGGGCGCAGGGCGAGCAGTACTTC
TRBJ1-1	TRBD1	TRBV28	CATHRGRGTEAFF	TGTGCCACCCACAGGGGCCGGGGCACTGAAGCTTTCTTT
TRBJ2-6	TRBD2	TRBV7-9	CASSRAPGTTLFGANVLTF	TGTGCCAGCAGCCGAGCCCCCGGGACTACGCTTTTTGGGGCCAACGTCCTGACTTTC